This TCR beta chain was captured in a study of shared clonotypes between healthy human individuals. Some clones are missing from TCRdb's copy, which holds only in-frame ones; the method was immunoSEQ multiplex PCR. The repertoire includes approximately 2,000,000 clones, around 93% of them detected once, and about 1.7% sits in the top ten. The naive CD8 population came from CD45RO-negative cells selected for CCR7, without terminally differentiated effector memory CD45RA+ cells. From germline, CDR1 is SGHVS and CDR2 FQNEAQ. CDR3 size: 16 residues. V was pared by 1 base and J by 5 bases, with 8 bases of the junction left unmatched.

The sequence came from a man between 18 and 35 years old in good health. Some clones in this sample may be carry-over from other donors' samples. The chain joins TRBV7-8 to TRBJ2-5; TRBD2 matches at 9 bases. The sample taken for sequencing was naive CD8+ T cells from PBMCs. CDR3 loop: CASSLGLLSGRETQYF. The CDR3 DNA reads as TGTGCCAGCAGCTTAGGGCTTTTAAGCGGGAGGGAGACCCAGTACTTC.